The count of the clone carrying this T cell receptor beta chain is one. Time point: cycle 4 day 1 (C4D1), after 5 to 7 weeks of nivolumab. There was relapse after autologous stem cell transplantation in every patient, and there was variation in brentuximab vedotin exposure. Progressive disease, partial response or complete response was each patient's best response. Germline CDR1 reads MGHRA; CDR2 reads YSYEKL. V shed 3 bases, J shed 1 base, and the junction held 9 bases outside the gene matches. The CDR3 is 17 residues long. TCRdb's table, derived via immunoSEQ multiplex PCR, lists solely in-frame clones and lacks some. The table lists around 23,000 clones, around 85% of them singletons. These data come from a study of PD-1 blockade in classical Hodgkin lymphoma.

V gene TRBV4-1 combines with J gene TRBJ1-3, with 7 positions matching TRBD1. The TCR comes from a human donor with classical Hodgkin lymphoma. This specimen was peripheral blood mononuclear cells (PBMCs), taken before the fourth cycle of nivolumab. In DNA form, the CDR3 reads TGCGCCAGCAGCCAGGGAACAGGGGTGAGTTCTGGAAACACCATATATTTT. It is translated as CASSQGTGVSSGNTIYF.